This T cell receptor (beta chain) is from a study of Ad26.COV2.S vaccination and SARS-CoV-2 variants. Trimming took off 8 bases at V and 4 bases at J, with 9 bases between the two ends. The CDR3 spans 12 residues. Libraries were prepared by immunoSEQ multiplex PCR; TCRdb keeps only in-frame clonotypes and omits some of them. The data show about 400,000 clones, about four fifths seen once. This sample's treatment: about 20 received Ad26.COV2.S at low or high dose, single or two shots; roughly five received placebo; per-sample allocation not given. Sampling happened 63 days after the first vaccine or placebo injection.

The chain carries TRBV12-3 or TRBV12-4 and TRBJ1-3; unclear D gene. The receptor was derived from a person between 18 and 65 years old who received the Ad26.COV2.S COVID-19 vaccine or a placebo. The material sequenced was peripheral blood, taken in a trial of Ad26.COV2.S vaccine versus placebo. As DNA, the CDR3 is TGTGCCAGCCTACCAGAGGGAAACACCATATATTTT. Amino acid sequence: CASLPEGNTIYF.